This TCR beta chain was sequenced during a study of blood T cell repertoires in COVID-19. Ages ranged from about 18 to 89 years, with residence in about two dozen US areas. Measured with immunoSEQ multiplex PCR; TCRdb has only the in-frame clones, and not every one. There are about 330,000 clones in the sample; roughly 90% occur only once, and less than 20% lies in the top ten. Germline CDR1 and CDR2: SGHAT and FQNNGV. Unmatched junction bases numbered 6, after V lost 6 bases and J lost 6 bases. CDR3 size: 14 residues. By sample share, this clone is large. Sequenced material: PBMCs or T cells enriched from blood (not recorded which). The receptor was isolated from a woman aged 25 to 39 who had recovered from COVID-19. V is TRBV11-2 and J is TRBJ2-5, with 11 bases fitting TRBD2. The CDR3 spells CASSSGGAWKTQYF. The CDR3 DNA sequence: TGTGCCAGCAGTAGCGGGGGGGCCTGGAAGACCCAGTACTTC.